Below are 2 T cell receptor beta chains sequenced from a single sample in a study of response to subunit inactivated influenza vaccine. TCRdb analysed the RT-PCR reads with MiXCR anew, one entry per CDR3 protein. The sample includes fewer than 700,000 distinct CDR3 sequences, around 13% seen only once; the top ten take about an eighth. This specimen was PBMCs from blood, taken roughly 48 days after vaccination. The receptors derive from a man between 45 and 60 years old who received an inactivated influenza vaccine.

This clonotype has at least ten counts. V and J are TRBV5-1 and TRBJ2-7; 11 positions agree with TRBD1. Germline V CDR1 and CDR2: SGHRS, YFSETQ. Trimming removed 4 bases from V and 4 bases from J; junction bases left unmatched: 7. The CDR3 length is 15 residues. The CDR3 DNA follows: TGCGCCAGCAGCGGCGGACAGGGGGCCGTTTACGAGCAGTACTTC. It is translated as CASSGGQGAVYEQYF. Full variable domain (outside the CDR3, taken from reference TRBV5-1 and TRBJ2-7): KAGVTQTPRYLIKTRGQQVTLSCSPISGHRSVSWYQQTPGQGLQFLFEYFSETQRNKGNFPGRFSGRQFSNSRSEMNVSTLELGDSALYLCASSGGQGAVYEQYFGPGTRLTVT.

This clonotype was seen many times. The chain employs TRBV4-3 and TRBJ2-2, with TRBD2 as a possible D gene (5 bases). V was trimmed by 0 bases and J by 1 base, leaving 9 bases between them. The CDR3 is made up of 16 amino acids. Germline loops: CDR1 LGHNA, CDR2 YSLEER. CDR3 loop: CASSQDPGKNTGELFF. CDR3 nucleotides: TGCGCCAGCAGCCAAGATCCGGGGAAGAACACCGGGGAGCTGTTTTTT.